A single sample gave rise to the 3 T cell receptor beta chains below, sequenced in a study of response to subunit inactivated influenza vaccine. TCRdb re-derived calls from the RT-PCR reads in MiXCR, one entry per CDR3 protein. Of hundreds of thousands of distinct CDR3 sequences listed, just over 20% were seen once; the top ten hold roughly a tenth. The sample consisted of PBMCs from blood, taken about 20 months after vaccination. The source of these receptors is a man aged 45 to 75 who received an inactivated influenza vaccine.

The gene calls are TRBV18 and TRBJ2-7; 8 bases match TRBD1. Germline CDR1 reads KGHSH; CDR2 reads LQKENI. CDR3 size: 15 residues. Losses at the gene ends were 5 bases for V and 2 bases for J; bases not matched to a gene: 8. The CDR3 sequence: CASSATDRGTYEQYF. The CDR3 DNA reads TGTGCCAGCTCAGCGACCGACAGGGGTACCTACGAGCAGTACTTC. The full variable domain, rest sourced from reference TRBV18 and TRBJ2-7, is NAGVMQNPRHLVRRRGQEARLRCSPMKGHSHVYWYRQLPEEGLKFMVYLQKENIIDESGMPKERFSAEFPKEGPSILRIQQVVRGDSAAYFCASSATDRGTYEQYFGPGTRLTVT.

DNA of the CDR3: TGTGCCAGCAGCTTAGAGGCAGGGAGTCTCTACGAGCAGTACTTC. Its translation is CASSLEAGSLYEQYF. This chain joins TRBV7-2 and TRBJ2-7, with D possibly being TRBD1 or TRBD2 (5 bases each). The CDR3 totals 15 residues. Germline CDR1 is SGHTA and CDR2 is FQGNSA. The germline V and J ends were trimmed by 1 base and 3 bases, with 13 bases remaining between them.

V usage is TRBV20-1 and J usage is TRBJ2-1; 13 nucleotides agree with TRBD2. Germline CDR1 reads DFQATT; CDR2 reads SNEGSKA (reference sequence). The junction had 22 bases not matched to a gene; V was cut back by 3 bases and J by 8 bases. The length of the CDR3 is 20 residues. The CDR3 DNA reads as TGCAGTGCTAGTGGCCTCCCGGGACTAGCGGGAAAAGTGTCTGCGTATGAGCAGTTCTTC. This gives the protein CSASGLPGLAGKVSAYEQFF.